This TCR beta chain was retrieved from a study of T cell clonality in common variable immunodeficiency. The study, taken as a whole, reports: Fewer deletions and N-nucleotide insertions were reportedly seen in common variable immunodeficiency TCR beta sequences. Compared with controls, CVID subjects had fewer shared TCRbeta clones. The cause of increased CVID clonality remains unclear without subpopulation sequencing.

The CDR3 runs 13 residues. V shed 6 bases and J shed 2 bases, with 11 bases lying between them. Per the germline V gene, CDR1 is SGHDT and CDR2 is YYEEEE. In its sample, this clone was seen many times. The antigen remains undetermined. The observed sequence ends 3 residues before the CDR3 terminus, with the missing tail filled in from the germline J gene. CVID and control samples used equivalent genomic DNA input. The repertoire was sequenced with immunoSEQ multiplex PCR; TCRdb's copy has only in-frame clones and lacks some. The record shows tens of thousands of clones for this sample, with no singletons present.

The sequencing input was peripheral blood mononuclear cells. The chain joins TRBV5-6 to TRBJ1-2, with D tentatively TRBD1 (6 bases). The receptor comes from a person aged 18 to 75 in good health. The CDR3 sequence is CASTRDTNYGYTF. Partial CDR3 DNA: TGTGCCAGCACCCGGGACACCAACTATGGC.